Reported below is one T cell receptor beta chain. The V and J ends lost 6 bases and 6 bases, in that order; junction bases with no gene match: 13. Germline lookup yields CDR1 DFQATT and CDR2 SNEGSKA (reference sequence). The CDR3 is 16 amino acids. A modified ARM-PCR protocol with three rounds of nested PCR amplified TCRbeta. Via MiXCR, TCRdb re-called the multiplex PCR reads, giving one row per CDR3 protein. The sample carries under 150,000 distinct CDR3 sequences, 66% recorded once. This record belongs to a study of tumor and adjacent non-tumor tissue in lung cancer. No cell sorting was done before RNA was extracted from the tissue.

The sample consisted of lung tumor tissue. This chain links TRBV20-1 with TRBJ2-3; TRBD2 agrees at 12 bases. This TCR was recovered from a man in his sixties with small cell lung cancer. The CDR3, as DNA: TGCAGTGCCACACCGAGACTAGCGGGAGAACGGGATACGCAGTATTTT. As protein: CSATPRLAGERDTQYF.